The entry below gives a single TCR beta chain sequence along with its context. This CDR3 is built from 14 residues. V lost 1 base to trimming and J lost 1 base, with 7 bases between them. Per germline, CDR1 SQVTM and CDR2 ANQGSEA. The researchers isolated CD4+ and CD8+ T cells from PBMCs by sorting. The record originates from a study of CD8+ T cells in alopecia areata. Across the study: Treated individuals took tofacitinib by mouth, 5 to 10 mg twice daily.

cDNA serving as the sequencing template came from extracted, reverse transcribed RNA. TCRdb's copy holds only in-frame clones and misses some; the assay was immunoSEQ multiplex PCR. This sample has 150,000 to 200,000 clones, with roughly 60% found just once. This TCR was sampled from a human donor with alopecia areata. The specimen comprised CD4+ T cells sorted from blood, sampled at week 0. The chain carries TRBV29-1 and TRBJ2-2; D gene uncertain. The CDR3 sequence is CSVEGALNTGELFF. CDR3 bases: TGCAGCGTTGAAGGGGCACTGAACACCGGGGAGCTGTTTTTT.